These 2 T cell receptor beta chains originate from one sample sequenced in a study of cytomegalovirus exposure and HLA in healthy donors. Vbeta (60) and Jbeta (13) primers were used in the PCR. Sequenced by immunoSEQ multiplex PCR; TCRdb stores in-frame clones only, minus some. The sample contains about 150,000 clones, 50% to 75% of which appear only once. The sequenced sample was PBMCs. These TCRs come from a woman aged 25 to 39 in good health and CMV-seropositive.

With respect to this clone: A junction boundary mismatches the germline segment, possibly from a read error. J is TRBJ2-1 and V is TRBV2; TRBD2 agrees at 8 bases. The CDR3 contains 15 residues. Germline V CDR1 and CDR2: SNHLY, FYNNEI. In nucleotides, the CDR3 is TGTGCCATCAGTCCAAAAGCGGGAGCAGGTAGTGAGCAGTTCTTC. Translated: CAISPKAGAGSEQFF. Using reference TRBV2 and TRBJ2-1 for the parts outside the CDR3, the full variable domain is EPEVTQTPSHQVTQMGQEVILRCVPISNHLYFYWYRQILGQKVEFLVSFYNNEISEKSEIFDDQFSVERPDGSNFTLKIRSTKLEDSAMYFCAISPKAGAGSEQFFGPGTRLTVL.

The J gene is TRBJ1-1, the V gene TRBV11-2, with a tentative D call TRBD1 (5 bases). The ends were cut back, 5 bases at V and 4 bases at J, with 20 bases in the middle. Germline assignment: CDR1 SGHAT and CDR2 FQNNGV. This CDR3 contains 16 residues. The CDR3 sequence is CASSPRQGVGGTEAFF. The CDR3 nucleotides read TGTGCCAGCAGCCCCCGACAAGGGGTGGGCGGCACTGAAGCTTTCTTT.